Detailed here is one TCR beta chain. This clone's antigen is unknown. Per-base qualities were not stored, and no clone one base away is much larger. These data originate in a study of cytomegalovirus exposure and HLA in healthy donors (dated by TCRdb to about 2017). Study-level background: An earlier analysis of approximately 640 of the donors reported more than 250 Gb of sequence data and roughly 110 million unique TCR beta sequences from roughly 200 million T cells. Donor age, sex, ethnicity and CMV serostatus were collected together with the repertoire data. The T cell repertoires of 666 subjects were profiled by immunosequencing and related to cytomegalovirus serostatus. In an earlier analysis of 500 to 650 of the donors, high-throughput TCR beta sequencing was used to judge whether each TCR beta V gene segment behaved as functional or pseudogenic. To predict cytomegalovirus infection status, the study combined high-throughput TCR immunosequencing, statistical association of individual TCRs with disease status, and machine learning. An early release covering roughly 600 HLA-typed donors comprised about 320 gigabases of sequencing data and 85 million to 100 million unique TCR sequences. Along with the approximately 700-subject first cohort, a separate validation cohort of 120 different subjects was used. Because of strong linkage in the cohort, four or five DR-DQ haplotypes were treated as single units for association and clustering. Across around 400 genotyped donors of the cohort, an average of about 250,000 unique TCR beta nucleotide sequences per donor were sequenced, and roughly 20% of those sequences were non-productive. Of the roughly 400 genotyped donors, 81% fell in the genetic ancestry cluster associated with self-reported Caucasian donors. All discovery cohort repertoires had been generated using a single sequencing platform. Class I and class II HLA loci were covered by the typing at four-digit resolution. The study was designed to test whether signatures of past pathogen exposure could be identified by cataloging public T cell receptors. In a later analysis, previously published TCR beta repertoires from about 670 donors were re-analyzed and high-resolution HLA genotyping was added so that TCR occurrence patterns could be studied. A later genetic analysis took genome-wide SNP genotypes for about 65% of the roughly 670 donors and used that subset as a discovery cohort. The number of typed donors differed by locus: roughly 629-630 for A, B, C, DRB1 and DQB1; some 540 for DQA1; 606 for DPA1; and roughly 470 for DPB1. Rather than using new phenotypic data, the later analysis identified candidate immune exposures from TCR beta sequences and from how often those sequences occurred across donors. Broader findings and caveats from the paper: Because counts were too low, approximately 15 rarely observed V segments, including chromosome 9 orphons, were excluded from the earlier analysis of several hundred of the donors. At a false discovery rate of 0.05, a later analysis linked 16,951 TCR beta sequences to specific HLA alleles. In a later genetic analysis, a missense DCLRE1C variant was associated with V-gene and J-gene trimming of TCR beta chains, and the association was replicated in an independent cohort. The authors suggested that the approach could potentially be extended to other disease states and immunological phenotypes. A few of the identified cytomegalovirus-associated TCR beta chains were confirmed in vitro to be specific for cytomegalovirus antigens. In an earlier analysis of around 600 of the donors, most TCR beta V segments were observed in productive rearrangements about 87% or about 30% of the time, broadly matching IMGT annotations. A further reported finding was that TCR beta sequences accurately predicted the HLA-A and HLA-B alleles for most subjects in the first cohort. This cohort had only TCR beta chains sequenced, and the lack of alpha or paired-chain data limited which features could be detected. Correlated functional status among segregating V segments might be attributable to linkage disequilibrium, but an unknown experimental factor could not be ruled out. For the cohort, immune exposure information was limited to CMV serostatus. When HLA alleles, especially DR and DQ, strongly co-occurred, TCR associations were difficult to assign to individual alleles. A cluster of highly shared sequence variants was judged likely to be a technical artifact of the sequencing pipeline. Some IMGT-functional V segments, including TRBV6-2 and TRBV6-3, could not be told apart with the 87-base-pair reads, so those segments were excluded. Presence/absence analyses assumed roughly uniform sequencing depth across donors, an assumption that may not hold. The study listed 164 TCR beta chains as associated with cytomegalovirus. Because HLA typing was missing for some donors at each locus, association tests included only the typed subset. In a later analysis, most CMV-associated TCR beta chains were found to appear HLA-restricted, with HLA associations seemingly driven largely by CMV exposure. Across donors, most TCR sequences were observed very rarely, whereas some public TCRs were present in many individuals. A later analysis found that HLA-associated TCR beta chains were more clonally expanded and had lower generation probabilities than equally common non-associated chains. In both the original and validation cohorts, the classifier was reported to diagnose cytomegalovirus status with high specificity and sensitivity. According to a later analysis, TCR association rates differed among HLA loci, with DRB1 alleles showing the most associated TCRs and HLA-C alleles showing the fewest. In a later analysis, several top co-occurrence clusters were reported to appear linked to parvovirus B19, influenza, CMV and Epstein-Barr virus. In a later genetic analysis, fewer N-insertions in productive TCRs were reported among donors in an Asian-associated ancestry cluster than the approximately 670-donor mean.

The CDR3 goes from the cysteine to the phenylalanine over 13 residues. Of the read, only the CDR3 DNA is kept; its 39 bases are in frame from base 1. The germline V gene supplies CDR1 SGHTA and CDR2 FQGNSA. The junction shows trimming of 5 bases on V and 9 bases on J, plus 15 bases between the germline ends. The cohort was made up of about 670 healthy bone marrow donors. Cohort members were all nominally healthy when sampled, although unrecorded immune exposures were likely present. The donor was CMV seropositive and was included in the group of approximately 300 seropositive cohort members. A peripheral blood sample was collected from each donor, and TCR beta sequencing was performed on peripheral blood mononuclear cells. The Qiagen DNeasy Blood Extraction Kit was used to extract genomic DNA from the blood cell samples. Library preparation was by the immunoSEQ multiplex PCR assay. A mixture of 60 forward primers for TCR Vbeta segments and 13 reverse primers for TCR Jbeta segments was used in the multiplex PCR. A multiplex PCR assay on genomic DNA amplified the CDR3 region of rearranged TCR beta genes. The amplified TCR beta libraries were sequenced on the Illumina HiSeq System as 87-base-pair reads. As for the original processing: Across the 600 to 700 repertoires, a later analysis counted 78 million or so unique TCR beta chains, around 11 million of which were shared by at least two donors. Raw reads were error-corrected and collapsed into unique sequences by a nearest-neighbor algorithm in which closely related sequences were merged to remove PCR and sequencing errors. To assign V, D and J gene segments, CDR3 sequences were aligned to IMGT reference sequences. For a sequence to be retained, a match of at least six nucleotides was required to both a V gene segment and a J gene segment. A rearrangement was called productive if the CDR3 had no stop codons and remained in frame with V and J, and every other rearrangement was called non-productive. CDR3 was defined by IMGT convention, running from the second conserved V-encoded cysteine to the conserved J-encoded phenylalanine. In an earlier analysis of roughly 610 of the donors, sequences lacking an unambiguous match to a single V gene segment were excluded. An earlier analysis of 450 to 650 of the donors called V segments functional above 56.7% productive rearrangements and segregating when the between-donor standard deviation exceeded 5%. A statistical classification framework was built for diagnosing cytomegalovirus status from the catalog of TCR beta chain sequences. A later analysis assigned V and J genes by comparing TCR nucleotide sequences with IMGT/GENE-DB human TR gene sequences. Using the TCRdist pipeline, a later analysis assigned CDR3 sequences along with most-parsimonious VDJ recombination scenarios. In a later analysis, every TCR beta chain was defined by the combination of its CDR3 amino acid sequence and its V-gene family, and reads without a unique V-gene family were dropped. As a way to deal with suspected cross-contamination and a sequencing artifact, a later analysis dropped 592 nucleotide sequences that were highly shared and had low generation probability. In a later analysis, a clonal expansion index was calculated for each public chain from normalized within-repertoire ranks of inferred template counts. In a later analysis, generation probabilities were computed with a VDJ recombination model fitted to out-of-frame rearrangements, and the resulting probabilities were checked against IGoR. Hypergeometric tests were used in a later analysis to score TCR-TCR, TCR-HLA and TCR-CMV co-occurrence, with a repertoire-size bias correction applied to the TCR pairs. To estimate false discovery rates, a later analysis permuted the HLA or CMV assignments 20 times. A later analysis grouped co-occurring TCRs with DBSCAN, adding TCRdist sequence similarity when clustering within HLA-allele-positive subsets. Repertoires with fewer than 30,000 or more than 120,000 public chains were left out of co-occurrence clustering, as were about five repertoires with anomalous nucleotide sharing. TCRdb took over this immuneACCESS table, retaining in-frame rearrangements with V and J assigned. Such tables are incomplete; in checked studies, under half of the missing clones stem from an unresolved V gene, and the remainder is unexplained. That table supplies the V and J calls and clone size; D and trimming were determined from the DNA. This sample gives a few hundred thousand clones in total; around 80% of them show up just once. Around 2.9% of the sample goes to the ten largest clones.

Material: PBMCs. This chain is built from TRBV7-2 and TRBJ2-3; TRBD2 is a weak D gene call, 5 bases matching. The TCR was taken from a woman aged 60-75 years in good health and CMV-seropositive. The sequence in DNA is TGTGCCAGCAGCCAGTTGGGGTCGGGGACGCAGTATTTT. Translated, it reads CASSQLGSGTQYF.